This T cell receptor (beta chain) was identified during a study of T cell repertoires in cytomegalovirus infection. In TCRdb, the reads were re-called with MiXCR into one record per CDR3 protein. The data hold 630,000 or so distinct CDR3 sequences, with roughly 24% observed a single time. Germline CDR1 is SEHNR and CDR2 is FQNEAQ (reference sequence). The CDR3 has 15 amino acids. V lost 4 bases to trimming and J lost 5 bases; unmatched junction nucleotides: 8. Ten or more counts support this clonotype. Sequencing was done on a sample of CD8+ T cells from PBMCs. This receptor was identified in a human donor in good health (CMV status not recorded). Some clones in this sample may be carry-over from other donors' samples. V is TRBV7-9 and J is TRBJ2-5, with 9 bases that match TRBD1. The CDR3 sequence is CASSSPTGGRETQYF. The CDR3 nucleotides are TGTGCCAGCAGCTCCCCCACAGGGGGCAGGGAGACCCAGTACTTC.